The 32 T cell receptor beta chains below were found in one sample sequenced in a study of cytomegalovirus exposure and HLA in healthy donors. The PCR contained 60 Vbeta and 13 Jbeta primers. Clones were sequenced by immunoSEQ multiplex PCR, and TCRdb holds only the in-frame ones, with some missing. Among around 60,000 clones listed, over 60% were seen once. Sequencing used PBMCs. These receptors all stem from a man aged 50-59 years in good health and CMV-seropositive.

The chain employs TRBV10-1 and TRBJ2-3, with TRBD2 matching over 13 bases. Germline V gene lookup returns CDR1 WNHNN and CDR2 SYGVQD (reference sequence). This CDR3 has 17 residues. J was trimmed by 7 bases and V by 0 bases; bases with no gene match: 7. The CDR3 spells CASSESSGLAGVHTQYF. For the CDR3, the DNA is TGCGCCAGCAGTGAGTCCTCCGGACTAGCGGGAGTACATACGCAGTATTTT.

The rearrangement joins TRBV19 to TRBJ1-1, with TRBD1 as a possible D gene (6 bases). The V gene's germline CDR1 is LNHDA and CDR2 SQIVND (reference sequence). The V end was cut by 6 bases, the J end by 2 bases, with 25 bases between. The length of the CDR3 is 18 residues. The chain's CDR3 is CASRTGTRSYDFNTEAFF. The CDR3 nucleotides read TGTGCCAGTAGAACAGGGACAAGGTCCTACGATTTCAACACTGAAGCTTTCTTT.

The rearrangement uses TRBV5-6 and TRBJ1-1, with 8 bases identical to TRBD1. CDR1 and CDR2 from the germline V gene are SGHDT and YYEEEE. The CDR3 runs 19 residues. Trimming took 0 bases from V and 1 from J; bases not matched to a gene: 14. CDR3: CASSLAGQGVLMANTEAFF. In DNA form, the CDR3 reads TGTGCCAGCAGCTTGGCTGGACAGGGTGTGCTAATGGCGAACACTGAAGCTTTCTTT. The full variable domain, with the rest looked up from reference TRBV5-6 and TRBJ1-1, is DAGVTQSPTHLIKTRGQQVTLRCSPKSGHDTVSWYQQALGQGPQFIFQYYEEEERQRGNFPDRFSGHQFPNYSSELNVNALLLGDSALYLCASSLAGQGVLMANTEAFFGQGTRLTVV.

This clone has more than one count but fewer than ten. For the CDR3, the DNA is TGTGCCAGCAGAACCGACAGGGGAGGTGAAAAACTGTTTTTT. Encoded protein: CASRTDRGGEKLFF. The chain has TRBV6-5 and TRBJ1-4; the match to TRBD1 covers 8 bases. Trimming cost V 6 bases and J 7 bases; bases outside gene matches: 7. CDR1 is MNHEY and CDR2 is SVGAGI in the germline V gene. This CDR3 spans 14 amino acids.

The chain recombines TRBV27 with TRBJ2-2; 10 positions agree with TRBD1. Germline V gene sequence: CDR1 MNHEY, CDR2 SMNVEV (reference sequence). CDR3 length: 14 amino acids. J gave up 4 bases and V 5 bases, and 1 base lay outside the gene matches. The CDR3 loop is CASSRTGGTGELFF. Here the CDR3 DNA reads TGTGCCAGCAGTCGGACAGGGGGCACCGGGGAGCTGTTTTTT.

Details on this clone: Other DNA sequences from this sample encode an identical CDR3 as well. This chain connects TRBV4-1 to TRBJ1-1; tentative D call: TRBD1 (5 bases). Per germline, CDR1 MGHRA and CDR2 YSYEKL. Between the trimmed V and J ends, which lost 1 base and 3 bases, there was a span of 15 bases. CDR3 length: 16 residues. CDR3 nucleotides: TGCGCCAGCAGCCAAGCGCGGGGGAGGGTTGACACTGAAGCTTTCTTT. It is translated as CASSQARGRVDTEAFF.

The chain has TRBV4-1 and TRBJ2-1, with D possibly TRBD2 on 6 matching bases. V lost 0 bases, J lost 0 bases, and 12 bases lay in between. The CDR3 extends over 17 amino acids. Germline V gene sequence: CDR1 MGHRA, CDR2 YSYEKL. The CDR3 sequence is CASSQDFRGSSYNEQFF. CDR3 bases: TGCGCCAGCAGCCAAGATTTCCGGGGGAGCTCCTACAATGAGCAGTTCTTC.

The genes are TRBV27 and TRBJ2-1; D is uncertain. The V gene's germline CDR1 is MNHEY and CDR2 SMNVEV (reference sequence). This CDR3 region has 13 residues. V was trimmed by 2 bases and J by 8 bases, leaving 10 bases between them. The CDR3 here is CASSLRLLYEQFF. CDR3 nucleotides: TGTGCCAGCAGTTTAAGACTCCTCTATGAGCAGTTCTTC.

J is TRBJ2-7 and V is TRBV6-1; TRBD1 might be the D (6 bases). The CDR3 is 12 residues long. From germline, CDR1 is MNHNS and CDR2 SASEGT. Trimming took 7 bases from V and 5 from J, leaving 12 bases between them. The CDR3 DNA reads TGTGCCAGCAAAACAGGGCGCCACGAGCAGTACTTC. This sequence encodes CASKTGRHEQYF.

The chain recombines TRBV4-1 with TRBJ1-2; D gene uncertain. Per the germline V gene, CDR1 is MGHRA and CDR2 is YSYEKL. V lost 1 base and J 8 bases, leaving 11 bases between the germline ends. The CDR3 extends over 13 amino acids. CDR3 sequence: CASSQVGGEGYTF. The CDR3 coding sequence is TGCGCCAGCAGCCAAGTAGGCGGGGAGGGCTACACCTTC.

The chain joins TRBV18 to TRBJ1-2; 8 bases align to TRBD1. This CDR3 has 15 residues. Germline V gene sequence: CDR1 KGHSH, CDR2 LQKENI. V gave up 5 bases and J gave up 7 bases; unmatched junction bases: 12. The CDR3 region is CASSTGQGILRGYTF. Written as DNA, the CDR3 is TGTGCCAGCTCAACCGGACAGGGAATTTTGCGTGGCTACACCTTC.

This clone was picked up one time. The chain recombines TRBV7-2 with TRBJ2-3; 7 bases align to TRBD2. J was trimmed by 6 bases and V by 1 base; bases with no gene match: 7. The CDR3 runs to 15 residues. Germline values: CDR1 SGHTA, CDR2 FQGNSA. For the CDR3, the DNA is TGTGCCAGCAGCTTAGAGGCGGGAGTCAGTGATACGCAGTATTTT. It codes for CASSLEAGVSDTQYF.

This clone occurred a few times. J is TRBJ2-3 and V is TRBV5-4; 12 bases align to TRBD2. From germline, CDR1 is SGHNT and CDR2 YYREEE (reference sequence). Trimming at V came to 2 bases and at J to 4 bases, leaving 8 bases not matched to a gene. The CDR3 runs 17 residues. The CDR3 bases are TGTGCCAGCAGCTTCCGCCTAGCGGGAGGGCCGGCAGATACGCAGTATTTT. Its translation is CASSFRLAGGPADTQYF.

V usage is TRBV4-1 and J usage is TRBJ1-1; no clear D. This CDR3 comprises 15 residues. Germline V gene sequence: CDR1 MGHRA, CDR2 YSYEKL. V lost 0 bases and J 4 bases, leaving 12 bases between the germline ends. CDR3 coding DNA: TGCGCCAGCAGCCAAGAAGGAGGTGGCGGCACTGAAGCTTTCTTT. Its protein is CASSQEGGGGTEAFF.

The V gene is TRBV6-5, the J gene TRBJ2-1; D not resolved. CDR3 length: 13 amino acids. Germline CDR1 reads MNHEY; CDR2 reads SVGAGI. Trimming took off 2 bases at V and 9 bases at J, with 11 bases between the two ends. The CDR3 DNA is TGTGCCAGCAGTTACGGTCCCACATCTGAGCAGTTCTTC. Protein sequence: CASSYGPTSEQFF.

This chain joins TRBV6-1 and TRBJ1-2; TRBD1 agrees at 9 bases. V was clipped by 1 base and J by 6 bases; unmatched bases: 3. The CDR3 contains 14 residues. Per germline, CDR1 MNHNS and CDR2 SASEGT. The CDR3, as DNA: TGTGCCAGCAGTGAAGGGGACAGGGCGGATGGCTACACCTTC. As protein: CASSEGDRADGYTF.

This clone was counted a single time. The chain couples TRBV9 to TRBJ2-1; tentative D call: TRBD1 (5 bases). The CDR3 is made up of 14 amino acids. The germline V gene has CDR1 SGDLS and CDR2 YYNGEE. With 0 bases removed from V and 4 bases from J, the gap between germline ends came to 8 bases. Here the CDR3 DNA reads TGTGCCAGCAGCGTAGGACAGCGTTACAATGAGCAGTTCTTC. It is translated as CASSVGQRYNEQFF.

The V gene is TRBV7-2, the J gene TRBJ2-7; D might be TRBD1 (6 bases). The CDR3 covers 13 residues. Between the trimmed V and J ends, which lost 6 bases and 4 bases, there was a span of 13 bases. Germline CDR1 is SGHTA and CDR2 is FQGNSA. CDR3: CASRFSQGYEQYF. The CDR3 DNA reads as TGTGCCAGCAGGTTTTCACAGGGTTACGAGCAGTACTTC.

The V gene is TRBV10-3, the J gene TRBJ1-1; a weak D match, TRBD1 (6 bases). The V end was cut by 3 bases, the J end by 2 bases, with 10 bases between. The CDR3 spans 14 residues. CDR1 ENHRY and CDR2 SYGVKD come from the germline V gene. The CDR3 nucleotides are TGTGCCATCAGTGAAGGCAGGGGAAACACTGAAGCTTTCTTT. It yields the protein CAISEGRGNTEAFF.

J is TRBJ2-7 and V is TRBV15, with D possibly being TRBD2 (5 bases). The CDR3 loop spans 13 amino acids. Germline CDR1 LNHNV, CDR2 YYDKDF (reference sequence). V shed 1 base and J shed 7 bases, with 11 bases lying between them. CDR3 residues: CATSRGTEVEQYF. CDR3 in DNA: TGTGCCACCAGCAGAGGGACTGAGGTGGAGCAGTACTTC.

The count of this clone is one. The CDR3 sequence: CSVGGIKNIQYF. The CDR3 coding sequence is TGCAGCGTTGGAGGGATCAAAAACATTCAGTACTTC. The rearrangement uses TRBV29-1 and TRBJ2-4; possible D gene TRBD2, 5 bases. V was trimmed by 4 bases and J by 3 bases, leaving 7 bases between them. This CDR3 comprises 12 residues. The germline V gene has CDR1 SQVTM and CDR2 ANQGSEA.

This clone was seen once. This rearrangement joins TRBV5-4 to TRBJ2-3; TRBD2 aligns across 8 bases. V lost 3 bases to trimming and J lost 0 bases; unmatched junction nucleotides: 9. The CDR3 is 17 residues long. CDR1 and CDR2 (germline): SGHNT, YYREEE (reference sequence). This chain's CDR3 is CASSSPGAGGSTDTQYF. The CDR3 DNA reads TGTGCCAGCAGCTCCCCCGGGGCGGGGGGTAGCACAGATACGCAGTATTTT.

V usage is TRBV10-3 and J usage is TRBJ2-3; 14 bases map to TRBD2. V shed 0 bases and J 1 base; nucleotides not matched to a gene: 6. The CDR3 covers 19 residues. CDR1 is ENHRY and CDR2 is SYGVKD in the germline V gene. The CDR3 coding sequence is TGTGCCATCAGTGAGTCCGGACCGGGACTAGCGGGGGGCACAGATACGCAGTATTTT. Translation gives CAISESGPGLAGGTDTQYF.

A word on this clone: Relative to the germline gene, one junction end is altered; a read error may explain this. The chain combines TRBV5-1 with TRBJ1-4; 9 bases are a match to TRBD1. CDR3 length: 15 residues. CDR1 is SGHRS and CDR2 is YFSETQ in the germline V gene. In DNA, the CDR3 is TGCGCCAGCAGCTTCGCGGGACAGGGAAATGACAAACTGTTTTTT. Translating gives CASSFAGQGNDKLFF.

The V call is TRBV27, the J call TRBJ2-1; 8 bases match TRBD2. The ends lost 3 bases at V and 3 bases at J; junction bases unmatched: 13. Germline V lookup: CDR1 MNHEY, CDR2 SMNVEV (reference sequence). CDR3 length equals 18 residues. The CDR3 DNA follows: TGTGCCAGCAGTTTGAGTCGTGGGTGGCGGGAGGTCTACAATGAGCAGTTCTTC. Translation gives CASSLSRGWREVYNEQFF.

A single count supports this clone. The chain couples TRBV30 to TRBJ2-7; TRBD1 matches at 9 bases. J was trimmed by 5 bases and V by 0 bases; bases with no gene match: 11. Germline CDR1 is GTSNPN and CDR2 is SVGIG (reference sequence). This CDR3 comprises 16 residues. CDR3 loop: CAWSVGQGTGSHEQYF. Here the CDR3 DNA reads TGTGCCTGGAGTGTTGGACAAGGGACAGGGAGCCACGAGCAGTACTTC.

The gene calls are TRBV9 and TRBJ2-2; TRBD2 aligns across 7 bases. This CDR3 has 16 residues. Germline V gives CDR1 SGDLS, CDR2 YYNGEE. With V trimmed by 1 base and J by 4 bases, 7 bases remained unmatched. The DNA of the CDR3 is TGTGCCAGCAGCGTAAGGGCGGGGGTAGGCACCGGGGAGCTGTTTTTT. This gives the protein CASSVRAGVGTGELFF.

V gene TRBV4-3 combines with J gene TRBJ2-7; TRBD1 is a possible D gene (6 bases). Germline-derived CDR1 and CDR2 are LGHNA and YSLEER. The V end lost 4 bases, the J end lost 1 base, and 14 bases lay between the germline ends. The CDR3 loop spans 15 amino acids. DNA for the CDR3: TGCGCCAGCAGCCCCTACACGACAGGATCCTACGAGCAGTACTTC. Protein sequence: CASSPYTTGSYEQYF.

The V and J genes are TRBV6-1 and TRBJ2-7; no definite D call. This CDR3 region has 14 residues. V lost 0 bases and J lost 0, with 6 bases in between. Looked up from germline, CDR1 is MNHNS and CDR2 is SASEGT. DNA for the CDR3: TGTGCCAGCAGTGAAGCGAGGCGCTCCTACGAGCAGTACTTC. Encoded protein: CASSEARRSYEQYF.

The genes are TRBV5-1 and TRBJ1-1; 10 nucleotides line up with TRBD1. Looked up from germline, CDR1 is SGHRS and CDR2 is YFSETQ. V gave up 7 bases and J gave up 5 bases; unmatched junction bases: 8. The CDR3 is 14 amino acids. The CDR3 region has the DNA TGCGCCAGCGGACAGACAGGGGGCGGTACTGAAGCTTTCTTT. Residues: CASGQTGGGTEAFF.

This chain joins TRBV9 and TRBJ2-1; 8 nucleotides line up with TRBD2. The J segment lost 6 bases and the V segment lost 0 bases, leaving 14 bases of the junction unmatched. Germline CDR1 and CDR2: SGDLS and YYNGEE. The CDR3 is made up of 18 amino acids. The CDR3 loop reads CASSVAPQEAGGLNEQFF. The CDR3 coding sequence is TGTGCCAGCAGCGTAGCCCCCCAAGAGGCGGGGGGCCTCAATGAGCAGTTCTTC.

The chain has TRBV10-2 and TRBJ2-7; 10 bases are a match to TRBD2. Germline CDR1 WSHSY, CDR2 SAAADI. This CDR3 is built from 16 residues. Trimming took 2 bases from V and 0 from J; bases not matched to a gene: 4. The CDR3 coding sequence is TGCGCCAGCAGTGAGCCGGGGACTAGCGTCTCCTACGAGCAGTACTTC. This sequence encodes CASSEPGTSVSYEQYF.